This T cell receptor beta chain came from a study of T-cell memory formation after mild COVID-19. This clonotype was counted at least ten times. TCRdb passed the 5' RACE reads through MiXCR, listing each CDR3 protein once. The sample has more than 35,000 distinct CDR3 sequences; roughly 6.1% are singletons. The CDR3 is 15 amino acids. Germline V gene sequence: CDR1 LGHNA, CDR2 YNFKEQ. V shed 4 bases and J shed 7 bases, with 17 bases lying between them. This TCR came from an adult who had mild COVID-19 (a few samples of this study predate the infection). Cell type and time point are not known. The chain couples TRBV4-2 to TRBJ2-1; TRBD1 or TRBD2 may be the D gene (6 bases each). Sequencing used PBMCs or a T cell subset sorted from them (not recorded which). The CDR3 protein is CASSPQGLGGNEQFF. The CDR3 region has the DNA TGTGCCAGCAGCCCCCAAGGGCTAGGGGGGAATGAGCAGTTCTTC.